This TCR beta chain was sequenced in a study of long-term antiretroviral therapy in people with HIV. Study-wide findings and caveats: Drawn between the mid-2000s and the late 2010s, the blood was possibly obtained under older ART regimens. Transplant donor controls retained higher diversity, though diversity increased after ART.

Assay version v3.0 of immunoSEQ was used, and it was run at survey level. Per sample, sequencing targeted about 35,000-55,000 T-cell genomes. Some clones are missing from TCRdb's copy, which holds only in-frame ones; the method was immunoSEQ multiplex PCR. This sample has 25,000 to 35,000 clones, with around 97% found just once. The CDR3 has 15 residues. CDR1 MNHEY and CDR2 SVGAGI come from the germline V gene. The V end lost 0 bases, the J end lost 0 bases, and 6 bases lay between the germline ends. Each sample contained roughly 0.85-10 million cryopreserved PBMC, thawed before DNA extraction. To note about this clone: Its antigen is as yet unknown.

Sequencing used unsorted PBMCs, obtained 6.9 years after starting antiretroviral therapy. V gene TRBV6-5 combines with J gene TRBJ1-3; D remains unclear. The receptor was isolated from a man in his thirties or forties with HIV. As DNA, the CDR3 is TGTGCCAGCAGTTACTCGTCCGCCTCTGGAAACACCATATATTTT. Its protein is CASSYSSASGNTIYF.